The sequence of this TCR beta chain was determined in a study of blood T cells in healthy people across ages (dated by TCRdb to 2014 to 2015). About the full investigation: Template switching captured roughly one uniquely barcoded TCR beta cDNA molecule per two T cells in model experiments. The study measured age-related changes in TCR beta repertoire diversity using deep sequencing normalized with unique cDNA molecular identifiers. The donors were divided into four age groups: young (average about 16 years), middle-aged (roughly 40), aged (under 70) and long-lived (82). Donors of different ages were randomly distributed across sequencing lanes to avoid experimental bias. Two additional independent replicas of 1 million unique cDNA reads from the same blood draw were analyzed for two donors (one aged 18 to 30 and one aged 80 or older).

What the authors observed across the whole study: Compared with the aged group, more naive CD4+ T cells, fewer expanded clones and increased TCR diversity were shown by the long-lived group, suggesting age selection. Bulk unsorted PBMC profiling prevented conclusive comparison of naive and antigen-experienced compartments. The CMV infection status of donors was not known, potentially confounding age-related changes in expanded clonotypes. There was a strong correlation between observed TCR beta diversity and the percentage of naive T cells measured by flow cytometry. Estimates of total diversity based on one million sequenced T cells were considered lower bounds and underestimates. Observed TCR beta diversity per million T cells fell roughly linearly with age, and a significant reduction was already apparent by age roughly 40.

The library was prepared using 5' RACE. A second PCR of 7 to 11 cycles was run with a J-beta primer mix and a sample-barcoded 5' primer. A template-switch 5' adaptor carrying 12 random nucleotides introduced a unique molecular identifier onto each TCR beta cDNA molecule. Each sample yielded at least 3 million CDR3-containing paired-end reads. First-strand cDNA synthesis was performed from all RNA using the Mint cDNA synthesis kit, with priming by a TRBC-specific oligonucleotide. Following uracil-DNA glycosylase treatment, all cDNA underwent a first 18-cycle PCR with the universal primers M1SS and BC2_uni_R. Per the source publication's procedure: For normalization, 1 million high-quality reads were randomly selected from each sample, with every read carrying a distinct molecular identifier. Instead of being binned into consensus sequences, reads with shared molecular identifiers were discarded. CDR3 identification, clonotype clustering and error correction used MiTCR with a Q25 quality threshold and the strictest error-elimination algorithm. A nonparametric unseen species model using Euler transformation provided a lower-bound estimate of total TCR beta diversity. TCRdb trimmed the raw reads at Q25, called clones with MiXCR and kept productive beta chains. Each entry merges the rows of one CDR3 protein and shows their most common DNA and genes. TCRdb's processing, not the authors' own work, is the source of the V and J calls. In all, the sample holds over 1,500,000 distinct CDR3 sequences, and 35% to 50% of those were seen once. 23% of the sample rests with the top ten.

Systemically healthy Caucasian individuals from Russia, 39 in total and aged 6 to 90 years, were included as donors. About 10 milliliters of peripheral blood were collected from each donor into EDTA-treated Vacutainer tubes. Ficoll-Paque density-gradient centrifugation was used to isolate PBMCs, with at least 6 million obtained per sample. Total RNA was extracted from PBMCs with Trizol reagent, with at least 6 micrograms obtained per sample. Naive CD45RAhigh/CD27high T cell percentages were measured by flow cytometry on a PBMC aliquot from every donor. This clonotype was observed a handful of times. Its target antigen remains unknown. Base qualities are missing; no much larger clone stands one base away. The germline V gene (reference sequence) specifies SEHNR as CDR1 and FQNEAQ as CDR2. The CDR3 sequence holds 16 residues, the cysteine and phenylalanine included. The CDR3 DNA has 48 bases and is translated from base 1. Trimming at the junction amounts to 1 base on V and 0 bases on J, and the germline ends lie 7 bases apart.

The source is a human donor in good health. Recombination connected TRBV7-9 to TRBJ2-6, with the identity of the D gene unclear. What was sequenced was blood. The CDR3 is CASSLGWDSGANVLTF. The DNA is as follows: TGTGCCAGCAGCTTAGGATGGGACTCTGGGGCCAACGTCCTGACTTTC.